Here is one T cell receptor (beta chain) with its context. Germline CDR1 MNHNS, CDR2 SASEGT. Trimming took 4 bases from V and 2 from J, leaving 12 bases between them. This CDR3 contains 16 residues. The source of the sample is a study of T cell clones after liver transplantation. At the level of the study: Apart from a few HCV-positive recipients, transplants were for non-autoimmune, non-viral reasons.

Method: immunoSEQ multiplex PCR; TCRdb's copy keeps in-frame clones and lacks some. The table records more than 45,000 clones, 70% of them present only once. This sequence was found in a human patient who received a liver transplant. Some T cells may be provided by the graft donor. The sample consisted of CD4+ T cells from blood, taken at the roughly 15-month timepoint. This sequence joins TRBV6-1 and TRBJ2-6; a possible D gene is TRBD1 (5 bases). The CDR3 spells CASSGQSRAGANVLTF. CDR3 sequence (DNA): TGTGCCAGCAGTGGACAGTCACGCGCTGGGGCCAACGTCCTGACTTTC.